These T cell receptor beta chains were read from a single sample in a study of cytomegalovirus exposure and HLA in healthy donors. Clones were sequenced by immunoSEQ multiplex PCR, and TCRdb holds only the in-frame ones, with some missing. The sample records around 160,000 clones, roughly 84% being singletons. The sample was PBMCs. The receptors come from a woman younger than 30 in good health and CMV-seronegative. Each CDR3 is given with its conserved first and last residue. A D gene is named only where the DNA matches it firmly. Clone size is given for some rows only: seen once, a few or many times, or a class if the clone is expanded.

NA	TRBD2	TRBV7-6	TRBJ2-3	CASSLRRGLAGGRGADTQYF	TGTGCCAGCAGCTTACGCCGGGGACTAGCGGGGGGGCGAGGGGCAGATACGCAGTATTTT
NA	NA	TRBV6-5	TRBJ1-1	CASSYFRGTTEAFF	TGTGCCAGCAGTTACTTTCGGGGGACCACTGAAGCTTTCTTT
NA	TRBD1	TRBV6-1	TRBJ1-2	CASSAYRTGLSSPPIYGYTF	TGTGCCAGCAGTGCCTACCGGACAGGGCTGAGTTCCCCACCGATCTATGGCTACACCTTC
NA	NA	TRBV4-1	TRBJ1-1	CASGSHPPGLTEAFF	TGCGCCAGCGGAAGCCACCCACCAGGCCTCACTGAAGCTTTCTTT
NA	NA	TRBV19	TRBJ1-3	CASSKKAYSGNTIYF	TGTGCCAGTAGTAAAAAAGCCTACTCTGGAAACACCATATATTTT
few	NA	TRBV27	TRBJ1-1	CASSPLSRGGGIGAFF	TGTGCCAGCAGTCCCCTGTCCCGGGGGGGCGGGATTGGAGCTTTCTTT
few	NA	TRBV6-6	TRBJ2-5	CASSPKGAGETQYF	TGTGCCAGCAGTCCCAAAGGTGCGGGAGAGACCCAGTACTTC
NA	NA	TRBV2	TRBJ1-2	CASTEQGSIEGYTF	TGTGCCAGCACGGAGCAGGGATCCATAGAAGGCTACACCTTC
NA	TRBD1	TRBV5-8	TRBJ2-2	CASSPTQGAVGTGELFF	TGTGCCAGCAGCCCGACTCAGGGGGCCGTGGGGACCGGGGAGCTGTTTTTT
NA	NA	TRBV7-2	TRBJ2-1	CASSSDRGRYNEQFF	TGTGCCAGCAGCTCCGATAGGGGTCGGTACAATGAGCAGTTCTTC